The clone carrying this T cell receptor (beta chain) was found a few times. The data derive from a study of blood T cell repertoires in COVID-19. Study at large: The United States, Italy and Spain supplied acute and convalescent COVID-19 samples. The analysed material was cDNA or gDNA that came from T cells, B-cell-depleted T cells, or PBMCs.

Germline-derived CDR1 and CDR2 are SGHAT and FQDESV (reference sequence). The CDR3 is 15 residues long. Trimming pared 1 base from V and 0 bases from J, leaving 7 bases between. Per the study methods: Reference gene primer amplification in the assay estimated nucleated cell counts. Libraries were prepared by immunoSEQ multiplex PCR; TCRdb keeps only in-frame clonotypes and omits some of them. Clone size and the V and J calls come from that table; the DNA yielded D and trimming. The sample lists fewer than 200,000 clones; 70% to 90% were seen once. The chain recombines TRBV11-1 with TRBJ1-3; D may be TRBD1 (5 bases). The clonotype comes from a man aged 55 to 70 with active or convalescent COVID-19. Sample: peripheral blood. The CDR3 region has the DNA TGTGCCAGCAGCTTAGGACAGCACTCTGGAAACACCATATATTTT. Translated: CASSLGQHSGNTIYF.